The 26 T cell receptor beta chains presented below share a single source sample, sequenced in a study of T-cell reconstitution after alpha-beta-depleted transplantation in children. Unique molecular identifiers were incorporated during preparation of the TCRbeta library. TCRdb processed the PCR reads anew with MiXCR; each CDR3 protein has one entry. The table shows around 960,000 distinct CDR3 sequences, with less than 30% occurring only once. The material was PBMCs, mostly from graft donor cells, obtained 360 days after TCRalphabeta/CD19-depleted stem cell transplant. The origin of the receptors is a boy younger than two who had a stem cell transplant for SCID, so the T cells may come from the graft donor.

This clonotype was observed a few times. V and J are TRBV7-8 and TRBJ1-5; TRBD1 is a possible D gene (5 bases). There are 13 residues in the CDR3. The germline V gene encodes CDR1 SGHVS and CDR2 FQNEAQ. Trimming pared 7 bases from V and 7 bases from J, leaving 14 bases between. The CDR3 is CASNRGEGQPQHF. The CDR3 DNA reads TGTGCCAGCAATAGGGGAGAGGGGCAGCCCCAGCATTTT.

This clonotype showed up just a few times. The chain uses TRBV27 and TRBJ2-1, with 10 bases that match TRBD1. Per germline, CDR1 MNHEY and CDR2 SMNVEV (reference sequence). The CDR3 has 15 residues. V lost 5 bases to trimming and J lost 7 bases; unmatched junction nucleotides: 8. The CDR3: CASSPPGTGANEQFF. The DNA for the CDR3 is TGTGCCAGCAGTCCCCCCGGGACAGGGGCTAATGAGCAGTTCTTC.

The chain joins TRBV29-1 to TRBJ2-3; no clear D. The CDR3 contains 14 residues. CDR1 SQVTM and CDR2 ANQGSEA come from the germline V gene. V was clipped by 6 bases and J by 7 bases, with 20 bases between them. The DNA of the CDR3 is TGCAGCGTCCAAGGAAACAGATTCGCGAATACGCAGTATTTT. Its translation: CSVQGNRFANTQYF.

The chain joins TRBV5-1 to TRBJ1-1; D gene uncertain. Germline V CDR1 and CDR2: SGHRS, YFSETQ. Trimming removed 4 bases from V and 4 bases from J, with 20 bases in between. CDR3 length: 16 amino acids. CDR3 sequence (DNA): TGCGCCAGCAGCCCGGAGGCCGGAGGGCTCGGCACTGAAGCTTTCTTT. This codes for CASSPEAGGLGTEAFF.

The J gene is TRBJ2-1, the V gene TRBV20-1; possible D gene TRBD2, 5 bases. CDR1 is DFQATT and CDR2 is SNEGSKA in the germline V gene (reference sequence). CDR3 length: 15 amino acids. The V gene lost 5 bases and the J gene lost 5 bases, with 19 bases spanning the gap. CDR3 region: CSAGERGEAHNEQFF. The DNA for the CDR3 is TGCAGTGCTGGCGAACGGGGAGAAGCCCACAATGAGCAGTTCTTC.

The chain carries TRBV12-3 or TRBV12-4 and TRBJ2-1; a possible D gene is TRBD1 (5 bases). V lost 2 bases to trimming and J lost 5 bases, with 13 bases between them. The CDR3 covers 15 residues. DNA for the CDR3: TGTGCCAGCAGTTTATACCAGGGTGGGGACAATGAGCAGTTCTTC. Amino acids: CASSLYQGGDNEQFF.

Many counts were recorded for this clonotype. The CDR3 region has the DNA TGTGCCAGCAGCTTTCAACAGGGACCTGAAGCTTTCTTT. Translated: CASSFQQGPEAFF. This chain joins TRBV7-9 and TRBJ1-1, with a tentative D call TRBD1 (6 bases). CDR1 and CDR2 (germline): SEHNR, FQNEAQ (reference sequence). The length of the CDR3 is 13 residues. Between the trimmed V and J ends, which lost 3 bases and 6 bases, there was a span of 11 bases.

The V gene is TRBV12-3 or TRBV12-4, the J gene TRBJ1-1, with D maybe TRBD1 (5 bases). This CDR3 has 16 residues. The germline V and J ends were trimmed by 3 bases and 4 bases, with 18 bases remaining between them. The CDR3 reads CASSLMGAGGFTEAFF. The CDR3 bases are TGTGCCAGCAGTTTGATGGGCGCGGGGGGTTTCACTGAAGCTTTCTTT.

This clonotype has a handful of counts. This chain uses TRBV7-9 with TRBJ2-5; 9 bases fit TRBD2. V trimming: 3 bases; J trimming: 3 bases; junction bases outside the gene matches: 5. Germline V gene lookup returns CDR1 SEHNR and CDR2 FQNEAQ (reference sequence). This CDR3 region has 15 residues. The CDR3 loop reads CASSFLAGFEETQYF. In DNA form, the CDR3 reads TGTGCCAGCAGCTTCCTAGCGGGGTTCGAAGAGACCCAGTACTTC.

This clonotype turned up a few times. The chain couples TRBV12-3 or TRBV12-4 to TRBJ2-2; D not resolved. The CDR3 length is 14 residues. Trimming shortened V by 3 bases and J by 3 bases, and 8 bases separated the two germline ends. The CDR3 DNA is TGTGCCAGCAGTTTGGGGTTCGACACCGGGGAGCTGTTTTTT. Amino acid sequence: CASSLGFDTGELFF.

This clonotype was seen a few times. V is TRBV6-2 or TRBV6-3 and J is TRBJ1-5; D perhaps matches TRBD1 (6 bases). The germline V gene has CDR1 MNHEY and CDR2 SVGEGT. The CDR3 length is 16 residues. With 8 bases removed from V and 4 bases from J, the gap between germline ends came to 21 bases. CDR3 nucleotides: TGTGCCAGCGGGCGTTTGTTTCAGGGGCGGAATCAGCCCCAGCATTTT. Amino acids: CASGRLFQGRNQPQHF.

The CDR3 protein is CASSLGRGGRSTDTQYF. The CDR3 region has the DNA TGTGCCAGCAGCTTAGGAAGAGGAGGGCGGAGCACAGATACGCAGTATTTT. The V gene is TRBV7-2, the J gene TRBJ2-3; weak D call: TRBD2 (6 bases). V was trimmed by 1 base and J by 0 bases, leaving 14 bases between them. CDR1 SGHTA and CDR2 FQGNSA come from the germline V gene. The CDR3 length is 17 residues.

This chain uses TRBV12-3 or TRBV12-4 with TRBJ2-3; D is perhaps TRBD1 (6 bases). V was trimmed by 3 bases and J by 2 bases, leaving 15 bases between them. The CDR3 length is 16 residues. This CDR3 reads CASSFGQLGNTDTQYF. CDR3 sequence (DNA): TGTGCCAGCAGTTTTGGACAGCTAGGCAACACAGATACGCAGTATTTT.

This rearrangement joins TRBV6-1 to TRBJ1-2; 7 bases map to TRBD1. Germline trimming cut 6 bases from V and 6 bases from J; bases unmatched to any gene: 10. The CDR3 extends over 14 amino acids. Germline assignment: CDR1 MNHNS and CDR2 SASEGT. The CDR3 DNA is TGTGCCAGCAGGAGACAGGGAGTGACGGATGGCTACACCTTC. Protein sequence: CASRRQGVTDGYTF.

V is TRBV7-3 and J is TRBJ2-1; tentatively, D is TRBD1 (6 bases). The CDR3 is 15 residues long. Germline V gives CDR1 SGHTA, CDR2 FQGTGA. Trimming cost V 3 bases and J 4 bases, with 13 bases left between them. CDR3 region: CASSFSQGPYNEQFF. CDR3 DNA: TGTGCCAGCAGCTTCAGCCAGGGGCCGTACAATGAGCAGTTCTTC.

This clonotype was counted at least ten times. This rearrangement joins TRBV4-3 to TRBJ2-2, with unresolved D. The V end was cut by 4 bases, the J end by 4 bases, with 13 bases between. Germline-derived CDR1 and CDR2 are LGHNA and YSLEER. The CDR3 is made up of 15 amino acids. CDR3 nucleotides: TGCGCCAGCAGCCTCAACATGGTCCCCACCGGGGAGCTGTTTTTT. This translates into CASSLNMVPTGELFF.

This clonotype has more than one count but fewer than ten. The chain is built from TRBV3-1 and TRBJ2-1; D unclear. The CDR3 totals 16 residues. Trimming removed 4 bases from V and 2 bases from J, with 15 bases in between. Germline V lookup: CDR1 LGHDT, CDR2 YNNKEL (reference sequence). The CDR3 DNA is TGTGCCAGCAGCCCTTTACTTGCCAGCACCTACAATGAGCAGTTCTTC. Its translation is CASSPLLASTYNEQFF.

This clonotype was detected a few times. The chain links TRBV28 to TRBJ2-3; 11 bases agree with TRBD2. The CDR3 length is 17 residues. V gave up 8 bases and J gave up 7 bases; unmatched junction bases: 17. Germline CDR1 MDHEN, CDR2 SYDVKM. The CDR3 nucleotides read TGTGCCAGCGCGGCTAGCGGGGGGTTTCTCCCTATGAATACGCAGTATTTT. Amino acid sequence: CASAASGGFLPMNTQYF.

This chain's CDR3 is CASSADSSNQPQHF. The CDR3, as DNA: TGTGCCAGCAGCGCGGACAGTTCCAATCAGCCCCAGCATTTT. The chain uses TRBV12-3 or TRBV12-4 and TRBJ1-5, with a possible D match to TRBD1 (6 bases). Trimming cost V 6 bases and J 3 bases, with 12 bases left between them. This CDR3 is built from 14 residues.

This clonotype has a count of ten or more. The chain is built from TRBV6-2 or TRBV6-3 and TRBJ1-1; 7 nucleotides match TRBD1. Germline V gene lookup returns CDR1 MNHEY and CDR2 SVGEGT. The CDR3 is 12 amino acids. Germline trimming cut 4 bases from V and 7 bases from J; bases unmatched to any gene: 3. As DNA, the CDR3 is TGTGCCAGCAGTTCACAGGGGATTGAAGCTTTCTTT. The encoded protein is CASSSQGIEAFF.

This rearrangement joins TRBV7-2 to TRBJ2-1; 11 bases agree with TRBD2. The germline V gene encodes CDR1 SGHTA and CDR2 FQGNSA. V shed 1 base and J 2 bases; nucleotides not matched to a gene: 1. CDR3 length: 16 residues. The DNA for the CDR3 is TGTGCCAGCAGCTTAGAGGGACTAGCGGCCTACAATGAGCAGTTCTTC. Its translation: CASSLEGLAAYNEQFF.

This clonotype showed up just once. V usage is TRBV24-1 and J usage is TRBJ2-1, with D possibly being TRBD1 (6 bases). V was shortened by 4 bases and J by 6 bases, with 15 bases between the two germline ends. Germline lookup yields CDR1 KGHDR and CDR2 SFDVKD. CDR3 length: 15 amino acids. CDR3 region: CATSDQGTGRNEQFF. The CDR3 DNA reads TGTGCCACCAGTGACCAAGGAACAGGGCGCAATGAGCAGTTCTTC.

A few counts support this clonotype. CDR3 loop: CASTPYRGGGIWETQYF. Written as DNA, the CDR3 is TGTGCCAGCACCCCATACCGGGGAGGGGGAATTTGGGAGACCCAGTACTTC. The chain recombines TRBV28 with TRBJ2-5; D possibly corresponds to TRBD2 (7 bases). The CDR3 length is 17 residues. Germline assignment: CDR1 MDHEN and CDR2 SYDVKM. V was cut by 7 bases and J by 5 bases, with 26 bases left in between.

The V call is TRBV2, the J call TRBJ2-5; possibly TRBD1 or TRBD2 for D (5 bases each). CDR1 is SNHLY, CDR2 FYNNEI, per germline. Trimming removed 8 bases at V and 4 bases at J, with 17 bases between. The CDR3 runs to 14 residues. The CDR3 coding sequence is TGTGCCAGCCCCGACGAGGGGCGAGTAGAGACCCAGTACTTC. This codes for CASPDEGRVETQYF.

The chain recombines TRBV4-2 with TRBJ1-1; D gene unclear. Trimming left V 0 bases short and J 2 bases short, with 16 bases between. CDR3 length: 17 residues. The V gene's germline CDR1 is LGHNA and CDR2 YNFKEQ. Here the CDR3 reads CASSQDLGRTANTEAFF. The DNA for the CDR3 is TGTGCCAGCAGCCAAGATCTTGGCAGGACGGCTAACACTGAAGCTTTCTTT.

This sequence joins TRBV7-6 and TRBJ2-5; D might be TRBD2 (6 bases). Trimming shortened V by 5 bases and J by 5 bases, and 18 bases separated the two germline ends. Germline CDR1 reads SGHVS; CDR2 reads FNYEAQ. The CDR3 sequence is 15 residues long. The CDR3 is CASSPGTLLGETQYF. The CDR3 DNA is TGTGCCAGCAGCCCCGGGACTCTTCTCGGGGAGACCCAGTACTTC.